Listed below are T cell receptor beta chains from one sample, sequenced in a study of monozygotic twins with cystic fibrosis. Profiling relied on immunoSEQ multiplex PCR, and the TCRdb table lists in-frame clones only, not all of them. This sample yields 30,000 to 45,000 clones, of which 84% are seen a single time; 1.5% to 2% belongs to the top ten. Specimen: blood. The receptors here all came from a girl aged 2 to 9 with cystic fibrosis. Each CDR3 is given with its conserved first and last residue. The D gene is left open where the match is weak. Expanded clones are given a class, and other clones once, few, many or no size at all.

v_call	clone_size	d_call	j_call	cdr3_aa	cdr3_nt
TRBV15	NA	NA	TRBJ1-5	CATSRESQGQPQHF	TGTGCCACCAGCAGAGAGAGTCAGGGCCAGCCCCAGCATTTT
TRBV6-6	NA	TRBD1	TRBJ1-3	CASRQGFSGNTIYF	TGTGCCAGCAGACAGGGGTTTTCTGGAAACACCATATATTTT
TRBV5-4	NA	NA	TRBJ2-5	CASRLETRQETQYF	TGTGCCAGCAGACTAGAGACCCGGCAAGAGACCCAGTACTTC
TRBV6-8	NA	NA	TRBJ1-6	CASSYSGRGNSPLHF	TGTGCCAGCAGTTATAGCGGCAGGGGAAATTCACCCCTCCACTTT
TRBV11-2	NA	NA	TRBJ1-1	CATKPYPGLDTEAFF	TGTGCCACTAAACCTTACCCAGGGTTGGACACTGAAGCTTTCTTT
TRBV4-2	once	NA	TRBJ2-7	CASSLSGTYEQYF	TGTGCCAGCAGCTTGTCAGGAACCTACGAGCAGTACTTC
TRBV7-8	once	NA	TRBJ2-5	CASSLERIKWEETQYF	TGTGCCAGCAGCTTAGAGCGTATAAAGTGGGAAGAGACCCAGTACTTC
TRBV19	NA	NA	TRBJ2-2	CASSIQNTGELFF	TGTGCCAGTAGTATACAGAACACCGGGGAGCTGTTTTTT
TRBV19	NA	TRBD1	TRBJ1-2	CASSIAGQGLVDYTF	TGTGCCAGTAGTATCGCGGGACAGGGTCTTGTTGACTACACCTTC
TRBV7-2	NA	TRBD2	TRBJ2-7	CASSRRERGPYEQYF	TGTGCCAGCAGCCGTAGGGAGCGGGGGCCCTACGAGCAGTACTTC
TRBV6-1	NA	NA	TRBJ1-6	CASSESSYNSPLHF	TGTGCCAGCAGTGAGTCCTCCTATAATTCACCCCTCCACTTT
TRBV7-2	NA	NA	TRBJ1-2	CASSSGAARFGYTF	TGTGCCAGCAGCTCAGGGGCCGCCCGGTTTGGCTACACCTTC
TRBV7-9	NA	NA	TRBJ2-3	CASIYSGRTDTQYF	TGTGCCAGCATCTACAGTGGGCGCACAGATACGCAGTATTTT
TRBV5-4	NA	TRBD1	TRBJ2-6	CASSLPGQGAGGANVLTF	TGTGCCAGCAGCTTACCGGGACAGGGGGCGGGTGGGGCCAACGTCCTGACTTTC
TRBV18	NA	TRBD1	TRBJ1-1	CASSPRGQALNTEAFF	TGTGCCAGCTCACCACGAGGACAGGCTTTGAACACTGAAGCTTTCTTT
TRBV27	once	NA	TRBJ2-7	CASSLFLNSYEQYF	TGTGCCAGCAGTTTATTTCTGAACTCCTACGAGCAGTACTTC
TRBV7-2	NA	NA	TRBJ2-1	CASSSIRSGGNEQFF	TGTGCCAGCAGCTCCATCCGTTCAGGTGGCAATGAGCAGTTCTTC
TRBV6-5	NA	NA	TRBJ2-2	CASSELTGELFF	TGTGCCAGCAGTGAACTCACCGGGGAGCTGTTTTTT
TRBV15	once	NA	TRBJ1-6	CATSRVQGSGNYNSPLHF	TGTGCCACCAGCAGAGTCCAAGGCAGCGGGAATTATAATTCACCCCTCCACTTT
TRBV9	NA	TRBD2	TRBJ2-3	CASSGSSGGALTQYF	TGTGCCAGCAGCGGCTCTAGCGGGGGGGCCCTTACGCAGTATTTT
TRBV9	NA	NA	TRBJ2-1	CASSAFGEQFF	TGTGCCAGCAGCGCCTTCGGGGAGCAGTTCTTC
TRBV5-6	NA	TRBD1	TRBJ1-3	CASSPGQGGRGNTIYF	TGTGCCAGCAGCCCAGGACAGGGAGGTCGCGGAAACACCATATATTTT
TRBV6-1	NA	TRBD2	TRBJ2-2	CASSGTSTSTGELFF	TGTGCCAGCAGTGGGACTAGCACGAGCACCGGGGAGCTGTTTTTT
TRBV18	NA	TRBD1	TRBJ1-3	CASSSDRVIRTIYF	TGTGCCAGCTCTTCGGACAGGGTGATCCGCACCATATATTTT
TRBV18	NA	NA	TRBJ1-2	CASSPTLEGYTF	TGTGCCAGCTCACCAACCTTGGAAGGCTACACCTTC
TRBV9	NA	NA	TRBJ1-5	CASSVGDRNSNQPQHF	TGTGCCAGCAGCGTCGGCGACAGAAATAGCAATCAGCCCCAGCATTTT
TRBV19	NA	TRBD1	TRBJ2-7	CASSISPGGYEQYF	TGTGCCAGTAGTATATCCCCAGGGGGCTACGAGCAGTACTTC
TRBV9	NA	NA	TRBJ1-1	CASSVDRVALQNTEAFF	TGTGCCAGCAGCGTAGACAGGGTAGCCCTACAGAACACTGAAGCTTTCTTT
TRBV9	NA	NA	TRBJ2-1	CASSVALSQETGGRSYNEQFF	TGTGCCAGCAGCGTAGCTCTGTCCCAGGAGACGGGGGGCCGGTCCTACAATGAGCAGTTCTTC
TRBV29-1	once	NA	TRBJ2-7	CSVGAGPYEQYF	TGCAGCGTTGGAGCAGGGCCCTACGAGCAGTACTTC
TRBV15	few	NA	TRBJ1-2	CATSRDNYGYTF	TGTGCCACCAGCAGAGACAACTATGGCTACACCTTC
TRBV2	once	TRBD1	TRBJ1-5	CASSKILDRVRNQPQHF	TGTGCCAGCAGCAAGATACTGGACAGGGTCCGCAATCAGCCCCAGCATTTT
TRBV19	NA	TRBD1	TRBJ1-2	CASYRGPTYGYTF	TGTGCCAGTTACAGGGGTCCCACCTATGGCTACACCTTC
TRBV5-6	NA	TRBD1	TRBJ1-5	CASSLAGQGSNQPQHF	TGTGCCAGCAGCTTGGCCGGACAGGGTAGCAATCAGCCCCAGCATTTT
TRBV10-3	NA	NA	TRBJ2-2	CATSGGFQNTGELFF	TGTGCCACCTCGGGGGGCTTCCAAAACACCGGGGAGCTGTTTTTT
TRBV7-9	NA	NA	TRBJ2-3	CASSPGGLTDTQYF	TGTGCCAGCAGCCCGGGGGGCCTCACAGATACGCAGTATTTT
TRBV25-1	NA	NA	TRBJ2-1	CASSEWGATEQFF	TGTGCCAGCAGTGAATGGGGGGCGACTGAGCAGTTCTTC
TRBV15	NA	TRBD1	TRBJ1-2	CATSNFQGANGYTF	TGTGCCACCAGTAACTTCCAGGGGGCTAATGGCTACACCTTC
TRBV7-2	NA	TRBD2	TRBJ2-5	CASSVQTSGVRETQYF	TGTGCCAGCAGCGTCCAGACTAGCGGGGTGCGAGAGACCCAGTACTTC
TRBV30	NA	TRBD2	TRBJ2-3	CAWSEGTSGSHTQYF	TGTGCCTGGAGTGAGGGGACTAGCGGTTCCCATACGCAGTATTTT
TRBV6-5	NA	NA	TRBJ2-7	CASSYLTGNTYEQYF	TGTGCCAGCAGTTACTTAACAGGGAATACCTACGAGCAGTACTTC
TRBV6-1	NA	TRBD2	TRBJ2-5	CASNGASGTQETQYF	TGTGCCTCTAACGGGGCTAGCGGTACTCAAGAGACCCAGTACTTC
TRBV7-9	once	NA	TRBJ2-2	CASRPGAETGELFF	TGTGCCAGCAGGCCGGGGGCCGAGACCGGGGAGCTGTTTTTT
TRBV21-1	NA	NA	TRBJ1-6	CASSREKKKKTGLSSPLHF	TGTGCCAGCAGCCGAGAGAAGAAGAAGAAAACAGGGTTGTCTTCACCCCTCCACTTT
TRBV7-3	NA	NA	TRBJ2-2	CASSLANGELFF	TGTGCCAGCAGCTTAGCGAACGGGGAGCTGTTTTTT
TRBV6-5	NA	TRBD1	TRBJ1-4	CASSYSDRGNEKLFF	TGTGCCAGCAGTTACTCGGACAGGGGGAATGAAAAACTGTTTTTT